This is a list of T cell receptor beta chains from one sample in a study of sequential checkpoint blockade in melanoma. Only in-frame clones appear in the TCRdb table, and some are missing; sequencing was by immunoSEQ multiplex PCR. The table records roughly 2,000 clones, roughly a fifth of them present only once. Sequences were derived from tumor tissue (inferred from file names), sampled from a patient given nivolumab and ipilimumab in sequence. Receptors originate from a human donor with melanoma. CDR3s include the opening cysteine and the closing phenylalanine or tryptophan. A D gene is named only where the DNA matches it firmly. For some rows the clone size is stated as once, few or many, or as a class when expanded; others skip it.

abundance: -; j_gene: TRBJ1-4; len: 14; d_gene: TRBD1; v_gene: TRBV6-8; CDR3nt: TGTGCCAGCAGACGGGGACAGGGGAGTGAAAAACTGTTTTTT; CDR3aa: CASRRGQGSEKLFF
abundance: few; j_gene: TRBJ1-2; len: 13; d_gene: -; v_gene: TRBV6-8; CDR3nt: TGTGCCAGCAGCCGGTGGGGGACCTCTGGCTACACCTTC; CDR3aa: CASSRWGTSGYTF
abundance: -; j_gene: TRBJ2-3; len: 15; d_gene: -; v_gene: TRBV19; CDR3nt: TGTGCCAGTAGTAACCAGGGGTTTCCCACAGATACGCAGTATTTT; CDR3aa: CASSNQGFPTDTQYF
abundance: -; j_gene: TRBJ2-1; len: 15; d_gene: -; v_gene: TRBV19; CDR3nt: TGTGCCAGTAGTGAATCGGGTCCCCGTAACAATGAGCAGTTCTTC; CDR3aa: CASSESGPRNNEQFF
abundance: medium-sized; j_gene: TRBJ2-7; len: 18; d_gene: -; v_gene: TRBV11-3; CDR3nt: TGTGCCAGCAGCTTAGGTGTAGCTGGATACCCCAGCTCCTACGAGCAGTACTTC; CDR3aa: CASSLGVAGYPSSYEQYF
abundance: few; j_gene: TRBJ1-4; len: 15; d_gene: -; v_gene: TRBV6-8; CDR3nt: TGTGCCAGCAGTTACTCAAGACAAGGAGGCGAAAAACTGTTTTTT; CDR3aa: CASSYSRQGGEKLFF
abundance: few; j_gene: TRBJ2-7; len: 15; d_gene: -; v_gene: TRBV6-8; CDR3nt: TGTGCCAGCAGCCCCTCCGTGGAGGCGGTCTACGAGCAGTACTTC; CDR3aa: CASSPSVEAVYEQYF
abundance: medium-sized; j_gene: TRBJ2-4; len: 14; d_gene: -; v_gene: TRBV11-3; CDR3nt: TGTGCCAGCAGTCAAGATCTAGCCAAAAACATTCAGTACTTC; CDR3aa: CASSQDLAKNIQYF
abundance: -; j_gene: TRBJ1-5; len: 15; d_gene: -; v_gene: TRBV11-3; CDR3nt: TGTGCCAGCAGCTTAGAGACCAGTGAGTATCAGCCCCAGCATTTT; CDR3aa: CASSLETSEYQPQHF
abundance: few; j_gene: TRBJ2-1; len: 16; d_gene: TRBD2; v_gene: TRBV6-8; CDR3nt: TGTGCCAGCAGTCAACAAGCGGGGGACCCCTACAATGAGCAGTTCTTC; CDR3aa: CASSQQAGDPYNEQFF
abundance: -; j_gene: TRBJ2-3; len: 12; d_gene: -; v_gene: TRBV29-1; CDR3nt: TGCAGCGTTGAATCGGGGTCAGATACGCAGTATTTT; CDR3aa: CSVESGSDTQYF
abundance: few; j_gene: TRBJ1-2; len: 18; d_gene: -; v_gene: TRBV14; CDR3nt: TGTGCCAGCAGCCAAGGGAGGGGACCCAAGGTGTTCTCCTATGGCTACACCTTC; CDR3aa: CASSQGRGPKVFSYGYTF
abundance: medium-sized; j_gene: TRBJ2-2; len: 17; d_gene: -; v_gene: TRBV11-3; CDR3nt: TGTGCCAGCAGCTTGGTTATCTTGACCCGGAGTCCCGGGGAGCTGTTTTTT; CDR3aa: CASSLVILTRSPGELFF
abundance: few; j_gene: TRBJ1-3; len: 13; d_gene: -; v_gene: TRBV7-1; CDR3nt: TGTGCCAGCAGCCGTAACAGGGGAAACACCATATATTTT; CDR3aa: CASSRNRGNTIYF
abundance: medium-sized; j_gene: TRBJ1-2; len: 13; d_gene: -; v_gene: TRBV6-8; CDR3nt: TGTGCCAGCAGTTATACAGAAAACTATGGCTACACCTTC; CDR3aa: CASSYTENYGYTF
abundance: -; j_gene: TRBJ2-2; len: 13; d_gene: -; v_gene: TRBV6-8; CDR3nt: TGTGCCAGCAGTGACTCAGACACCGGGGAGCTGTTTTTT; CDR3aa: CASSDSDTGELFF
abundance: few; j_gene: TRBJ2-5; len: 15; d_gene: -; v_gene: TRBV5-1; CDR3nt: TGCGCCAGCAGCTTGGACGGGGGTTTAGAGGAGACCCAGTACTTC; CDR3aa: CASSLDGGLEETQYF
abundance: -; j_gene: TRBJ2-2; len: 16; d_gene: TRBD2; v_gene: TRBV18; CDR3nt: TGTGCCAGCTCACAGTTCGGACTAGGGGACACCGGGGAGCTGTTTTTT; CDR3aa: CASSQFGLGDTGELFF
abundance: few; j_gene: TRBJ2-7; len: 13; d_gene: TRBD2; v_gene: TRBV6-8; CDR3nt: TGTGCCAGCAGCGGGACTAGCGGCTACGAGCAGTACTTC; CDR3aa: CASSGTSGYEQYF
abundance: medium-sized; j_gene: TRBJ1-1; len: 19; d_gene: TRBD1; v_gene: TRBV11-3; CDR3nt: TGTGCCAGCAGCTCCCGGGACAGGGGGCCCTCAGGTTTGAACACTGAAGCTTTCTTT; CDR3aa: CASSSRDRGPSGLNTEAFF
abundance: -; j_gene: TRBJ2-2; len: 14; d_gene: TRBD2; v_gene: TRBV19; CDR3nt: TGTGCCAGTGGTTTAGCGGGATACACCGGGGAGCTGTTTTTT; CDR3aa: CASGLAGYTGELFF
abundance: few; j_gene: TRBJ1-2; len: 13; d_gene: -; v_gene: TRBV28; CDR3nt: TGTGCCAGCAGATTGCAGGAGTTCTATGGCTACACCTTC; CDR3aa: CASRLQEFYGYTF
abundance: -; j_gene: TRBJ1-2; len: 16; d_gene: -; v_gene: TRBV11-3; CDR3nt: TGTGCCAGCAGCTTATCCCCACGGGGCAGGGGTTATGGCTACACCTTC; CDR3aa: CASSLSPRGRGYGYTF
abundance: -; j_gene: TRBJ1-2; len: 14; d_gene: -; v_gene: TRBV28; CDR3nt: TGTGCCAGCAGTTTATTCGGACCCAACTATGGCTACACCTTC; CDR3aa: CASSLFGPNYGYTF
abundance: few; j_gene: TRBJ2-4; len: 17; d_gene: TRBD1; v_gene: TRBV11-3; CDR3nt: TGTGCCAGCAGCGCCGAGACAGGGGTTCTAGCCAAAAACATTCAGTACTTC; CDR3aa: CASSAETGVLAKNIQYF
abundance: medium-sized; j_gene: TRBJ2-1; len: 15; d_gene: TRBD2; v_gene: TRBV11-3; CDR3nt: TGTGCCAGCAGCTCGACTAGCGGACCTTTCAATGAGCAGTTCTTC; CDR3aa: CASSSTSGPFNEQFF
abundance: many; j_gene: TRBJ2-3; len: 16; d_gene: TRBD2; v_gene: TRBV11-3; CDR3nt: TGTGCCAGCAGCTTAGGATCAGCGGGAGGGTTTGATACGCAGTATTTT; CDR3aa: CASSLGSAGGFDTQYF
abundance: medium-sized; j_gene: TRBJ2-3; len: 14; d_gene: TRBD2; v_gene: TRBV6-8; CDR3nt: TGTGCCAGCAGCCCGGGACTAGAGGCAGATACGCAGTATTTT; CDR3aa: CASSPGLEADTQYF
abundance: -; j_gene: TRBJ2-3; len: 14; d_gene: -; v_gene: TRBV5-1; CDR3nt: TGCGCCAGCAGCTTCGGGACTCACACAGATACGCAGTATTTT; CDR3aa: CASSFGTHTDTQYF
abundance: medium-sized; j_gene: TRBJ2-7; len: 13; d_gene: -; v_gene: TRBV9; CDR3nt: TGTGCCAGCAGCGCGGCCAGGGTATCCGAGCAGTACTTC; CDR3aa: CASSAARVSEQYF
abundance: medium-sized; j_gene: TRBJ1-6; len: 14; d_gene: -; v_gene: TRBV11-3; CDR3nt: TGTGCCAGCACTGGTTGGGCGGGTAATTCACCCCTCCACTTT; CDR3aa: CASTGWAGNSPLHF
abundance: few; j_gene: TRBJ2-3; len: 12; d_gene: -; v_gene: TRBV28; CDR3nt: TGTGCCAGCAGGACCCCCGGTGATACGCAGTATTTT; CDR3aa: CASRTPGDTQYF
abundance: -; j_gene: TRBJ2-2; len: 15; d_gene: -; v_gene: TRBV27; CDR3nt: TGTGCCAGCAGTTTTGGTGCCCGAGGGACCGGGGAGCTGTTTTTT; CDR3aa: CASSFGARGTGELFF
abundance: medium-sized; j_gene: TRBJ2-7; len: 18; d_gene: -; v_gene: TRBV11-3; CDR3nt: TGTGCCAGCAGCACTGACAGCCCGAACCTGGGGGCTTCCTACGAGCAGTACTTC; CDR3aa: CASSTDSPNLGASYEQYF
abundance: few; j_gene: TRBJ1-1; len: 13; d_gene: TRBD1; v_gene: TRBV6-8; CDR3nt: TGTGCCACCTCCAGGGGGTTGAACACTGAAGCTTTCTTT; CDR3aa: CATSRGLNTEAFF
abundance: medium-sized; j_gene: TRBJ1-6; len: 15; d_gene: -; v_gene: TRBV11-3; CDR3nt: TGTGCCAGCAGCTTAGTAACGGGATCCAATTCACCCCTCCACTTT; CDR3aa: CASSLVTGSNSPLHF
abundance: many; j_gene: TRBJ2-5; len: 16; d_gene: -; v_gene: TRBV11-3; CDR3nt: TGTGCCAGCAGCCGAACCCCTGGGACTCCCCCAGAGACCCAGTACTTC; CDR3aa: CASSRTPGTPPETQYF
abundance: -; j_gene: TRBJ2-7; len: 15; d_gene: TRBD1; v_gene: TRBV5-1; CDR3nt: TGCGCCAGCAGCGTGACAGGGCATAGCTCCTACGAGCAGTACTTC; CDR3aa: CASSVTGHSSYEQYF
abundance: -; j_gene: TRBJ2-5; len: 14; d_gene: -; v_gene: TRBV19; CDR3nt: TGTGCCAGTATCCGTCGGACCCGGGAAGAGACCCAGTACTTC; CDR3aa: CASIRRTREETQYF
abundance: -; j_gene: TRBJ2-5; len: 13; d_gene: -; v_gene: TRBV6-8; CDR3nt: TGTGCCAGCAGTGTCACAGAACAAGAGACCCAGTACTTC; CDR3aa: CASSVTEQETQYF